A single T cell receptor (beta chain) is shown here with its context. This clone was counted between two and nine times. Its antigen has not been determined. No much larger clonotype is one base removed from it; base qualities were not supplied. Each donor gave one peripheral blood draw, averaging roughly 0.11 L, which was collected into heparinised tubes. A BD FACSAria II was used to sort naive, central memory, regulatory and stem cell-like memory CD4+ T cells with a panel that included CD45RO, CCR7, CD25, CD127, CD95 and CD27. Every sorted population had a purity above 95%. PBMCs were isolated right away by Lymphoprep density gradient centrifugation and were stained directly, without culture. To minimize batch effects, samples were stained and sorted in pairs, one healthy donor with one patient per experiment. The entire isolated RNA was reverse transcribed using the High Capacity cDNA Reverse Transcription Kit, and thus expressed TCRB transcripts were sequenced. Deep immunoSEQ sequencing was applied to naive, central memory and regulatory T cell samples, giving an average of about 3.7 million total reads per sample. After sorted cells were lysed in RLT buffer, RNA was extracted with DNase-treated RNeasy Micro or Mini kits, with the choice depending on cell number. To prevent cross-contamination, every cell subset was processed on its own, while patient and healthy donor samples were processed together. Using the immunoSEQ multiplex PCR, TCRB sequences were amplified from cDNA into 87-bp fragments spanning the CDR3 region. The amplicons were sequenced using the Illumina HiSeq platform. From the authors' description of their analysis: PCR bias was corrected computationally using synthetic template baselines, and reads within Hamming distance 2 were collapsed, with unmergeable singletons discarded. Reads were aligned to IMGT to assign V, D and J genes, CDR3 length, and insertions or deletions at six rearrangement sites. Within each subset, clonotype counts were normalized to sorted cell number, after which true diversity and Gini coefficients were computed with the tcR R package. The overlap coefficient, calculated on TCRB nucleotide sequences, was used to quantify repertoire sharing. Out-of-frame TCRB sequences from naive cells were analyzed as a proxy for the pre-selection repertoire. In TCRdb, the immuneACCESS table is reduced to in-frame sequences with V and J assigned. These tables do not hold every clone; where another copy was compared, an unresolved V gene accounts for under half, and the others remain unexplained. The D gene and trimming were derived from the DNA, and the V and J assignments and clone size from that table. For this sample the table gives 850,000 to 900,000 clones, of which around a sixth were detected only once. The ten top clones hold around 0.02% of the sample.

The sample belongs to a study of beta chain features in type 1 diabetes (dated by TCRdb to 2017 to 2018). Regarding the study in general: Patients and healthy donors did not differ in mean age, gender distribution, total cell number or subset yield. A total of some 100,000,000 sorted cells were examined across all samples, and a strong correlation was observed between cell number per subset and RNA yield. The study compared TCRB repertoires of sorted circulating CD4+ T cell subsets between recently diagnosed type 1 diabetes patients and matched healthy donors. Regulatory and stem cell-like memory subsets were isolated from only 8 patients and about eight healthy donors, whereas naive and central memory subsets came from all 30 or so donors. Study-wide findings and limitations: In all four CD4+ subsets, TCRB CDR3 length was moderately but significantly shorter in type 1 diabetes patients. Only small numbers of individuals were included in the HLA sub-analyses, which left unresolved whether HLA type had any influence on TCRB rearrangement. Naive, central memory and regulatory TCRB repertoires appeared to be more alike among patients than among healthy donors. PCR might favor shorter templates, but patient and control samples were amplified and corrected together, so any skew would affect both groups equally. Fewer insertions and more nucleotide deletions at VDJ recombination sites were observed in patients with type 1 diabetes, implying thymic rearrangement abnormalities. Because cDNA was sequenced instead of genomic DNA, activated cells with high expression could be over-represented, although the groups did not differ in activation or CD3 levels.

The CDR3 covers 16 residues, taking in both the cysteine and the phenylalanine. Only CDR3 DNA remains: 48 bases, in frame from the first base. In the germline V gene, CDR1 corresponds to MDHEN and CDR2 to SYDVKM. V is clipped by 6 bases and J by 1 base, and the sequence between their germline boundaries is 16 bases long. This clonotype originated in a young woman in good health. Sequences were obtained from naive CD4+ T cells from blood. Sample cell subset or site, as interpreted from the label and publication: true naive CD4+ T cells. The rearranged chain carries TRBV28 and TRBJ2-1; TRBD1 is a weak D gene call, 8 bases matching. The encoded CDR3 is CASSRYRGGSYNEQFF. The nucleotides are TGTGCCAGCAGCCGATACAGGGGGGGTTCCTACAATGAGCAGTTCTTC.